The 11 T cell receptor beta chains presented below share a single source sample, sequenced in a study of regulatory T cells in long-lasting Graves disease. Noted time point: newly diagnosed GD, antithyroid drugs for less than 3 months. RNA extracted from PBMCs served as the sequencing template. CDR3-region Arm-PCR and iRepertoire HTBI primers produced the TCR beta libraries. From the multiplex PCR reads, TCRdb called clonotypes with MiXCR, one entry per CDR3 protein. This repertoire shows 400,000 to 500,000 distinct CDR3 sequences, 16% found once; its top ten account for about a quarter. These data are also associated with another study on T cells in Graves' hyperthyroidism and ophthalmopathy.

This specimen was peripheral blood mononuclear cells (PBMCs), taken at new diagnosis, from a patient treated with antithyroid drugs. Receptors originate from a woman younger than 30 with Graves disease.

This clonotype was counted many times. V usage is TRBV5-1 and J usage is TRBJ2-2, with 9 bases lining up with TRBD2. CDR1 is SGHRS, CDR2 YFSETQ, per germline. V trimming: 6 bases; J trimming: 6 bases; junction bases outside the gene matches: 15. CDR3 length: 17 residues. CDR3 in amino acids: CASTRENSGRWSGELFF. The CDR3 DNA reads TGCGCCAGCACCCGTGAGAATAGCGGGAGATGGTCCGGGGAGCTGTTTTTT.

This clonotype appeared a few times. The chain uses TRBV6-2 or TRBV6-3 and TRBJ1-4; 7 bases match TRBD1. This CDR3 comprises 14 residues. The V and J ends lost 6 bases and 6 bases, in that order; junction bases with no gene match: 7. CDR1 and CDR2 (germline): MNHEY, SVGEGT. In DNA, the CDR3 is TGTGCCAGCAGCACGACAGGGCTGGATGAAAAACTGTTTTTT. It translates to CASSTTGLDEKLFF.

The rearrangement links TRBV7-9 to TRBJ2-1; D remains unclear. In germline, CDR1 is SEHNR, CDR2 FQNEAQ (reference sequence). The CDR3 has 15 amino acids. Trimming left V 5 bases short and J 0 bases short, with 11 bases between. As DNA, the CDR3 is TGTGCCAGCAGCCCCGAGTTTAGCTCCTACAATGAGCAGTTCTTC. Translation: CASSPEFSSYNEQFF.

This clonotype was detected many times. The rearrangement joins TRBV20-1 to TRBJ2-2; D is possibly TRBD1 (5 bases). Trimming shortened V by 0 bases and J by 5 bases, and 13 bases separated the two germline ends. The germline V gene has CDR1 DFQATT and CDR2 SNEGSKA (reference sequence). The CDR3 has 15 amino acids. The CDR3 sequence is CSARDSLRGTGELFF. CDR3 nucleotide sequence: TGCAGTGCTAGAGATTCGCTAAGGGGTACCGGGGAGCTGTTTTTT.

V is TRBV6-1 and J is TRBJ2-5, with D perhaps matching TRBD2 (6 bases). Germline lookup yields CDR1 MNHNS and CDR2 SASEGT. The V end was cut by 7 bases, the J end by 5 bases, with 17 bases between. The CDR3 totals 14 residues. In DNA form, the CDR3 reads TGTGCCAGCAAGGACTACCGAGAGGGGGAGACCCAGTACTTC. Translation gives CASKDYREGETQYF.

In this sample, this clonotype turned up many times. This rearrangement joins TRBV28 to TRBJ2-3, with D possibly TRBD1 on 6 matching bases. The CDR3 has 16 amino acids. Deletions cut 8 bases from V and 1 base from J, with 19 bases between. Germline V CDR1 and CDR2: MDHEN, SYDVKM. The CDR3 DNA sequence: TGTGCCAGCGGGTTGGACAGCACCTTCCGCACAGATACGCAGTATTTT. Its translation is CASGLDSTFRTDTQYF.

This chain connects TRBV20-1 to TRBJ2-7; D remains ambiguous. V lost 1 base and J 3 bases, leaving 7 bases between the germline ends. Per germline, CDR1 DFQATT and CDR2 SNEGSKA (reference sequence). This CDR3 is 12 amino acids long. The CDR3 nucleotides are TGCAGTGCTAGAGGAGATAGCTACGAGCAGTACTTC. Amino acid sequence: CSARGDSYEQYF.

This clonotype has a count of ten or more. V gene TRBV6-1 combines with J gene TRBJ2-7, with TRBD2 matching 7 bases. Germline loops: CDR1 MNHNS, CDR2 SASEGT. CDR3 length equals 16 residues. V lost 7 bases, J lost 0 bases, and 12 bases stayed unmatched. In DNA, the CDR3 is TGTGCCAGCATAGGGGAGGGGCCGAATTTCTCCTACGAGCAGTACTTC. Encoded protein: CASIGEGPNFSYEQYF.

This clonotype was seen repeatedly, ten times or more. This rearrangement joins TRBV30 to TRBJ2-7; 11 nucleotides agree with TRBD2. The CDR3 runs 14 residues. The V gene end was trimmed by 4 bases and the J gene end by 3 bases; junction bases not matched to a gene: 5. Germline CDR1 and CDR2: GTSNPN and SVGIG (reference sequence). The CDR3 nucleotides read TGTGCCTGGAAGAGACTAGCGGGAAACTACGAGCAGTACTTC. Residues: CAWKRLAGNYEQYF.

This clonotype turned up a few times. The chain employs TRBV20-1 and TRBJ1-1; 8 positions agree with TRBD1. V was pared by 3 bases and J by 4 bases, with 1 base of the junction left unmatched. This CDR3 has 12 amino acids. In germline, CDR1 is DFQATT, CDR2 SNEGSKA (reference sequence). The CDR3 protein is CSARDRATEAFF. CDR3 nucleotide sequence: TGCAGTGCTAGGGACAGGGCCACTGAAGCTTTCTTT.

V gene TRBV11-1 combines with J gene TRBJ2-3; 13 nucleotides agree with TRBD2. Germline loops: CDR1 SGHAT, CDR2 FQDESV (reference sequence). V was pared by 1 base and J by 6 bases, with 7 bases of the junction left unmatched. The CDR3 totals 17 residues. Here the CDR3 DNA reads TGTGCCAGCAGCTTAGGGGGACTAGCGGGACGTCGCGATACGCAGTATTTT. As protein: CASSLGGLAGRRDTQYF.